What follows are 3 T cell receptor beta chains derived from one specimen sequenced in a study of blood T cell repertoires in COVID-19. Clones were read by immunoSEQ multiplex PCR, and TCRdb kept only the in-frame ones, dropping some. The table lists 200,000 or so clones, under 85% of them singletons, with 15% to 20% in the top ten. Sequencing was performed on peripheral blood. Receptors were obtained from a man aged 55 to 70 with active or convalescent COVID-19.

V usage is TRBV24-1 and J usage is TRBJ2-7, with D possibly being TRBD1 (6 bases). CDR1 and CDR2 from the germline V gene are KGHDR and SFDVKD. Trimming took 2 bases from V and 1 from J, leaving 17 bases between them. The CDR3 covers 17 residues. This CDR3 is CATSDSPGQGRSYEQYF. The CDR3 region has the DNA TGTGCCACCAGTGATTCCCCGGGGCAGGGGAGATCCTACGAGCAGTACTTC.

This chain links TRBV4-2 with TRBJ1-1; D ambiguous. Germline loops: CDR1 LGHNA, CDR2 YNFKEQ. V lost 0 bases and J 4 bases, leaving 15 bases between the germline ends. The CDR3 loop spans 16 amino acids. CDR3 protein: CASSQEGYRGGTEAFF. CDR3 coding DNA: TGTGCCAGCAGCCAAGAAGGATACCGAGGTGGCACTGAAGCTTTCTTT.

The chain couples TRBV10-3 to TRBJ2-7; D gene ambiguous. The CDR3 extends over 12 amino acids. In germline, CDR1 is ENHRY, CDR2 SYGVKD. V gave up 6 bases and J gave up 2 bases, with 8 bases separating them. The CDR3 here is CAISQVAYEQYF. The DNA for the CDR3 is TGTGCCATCAGCCAAGTAGCCTACGAGCAGTACTTC.